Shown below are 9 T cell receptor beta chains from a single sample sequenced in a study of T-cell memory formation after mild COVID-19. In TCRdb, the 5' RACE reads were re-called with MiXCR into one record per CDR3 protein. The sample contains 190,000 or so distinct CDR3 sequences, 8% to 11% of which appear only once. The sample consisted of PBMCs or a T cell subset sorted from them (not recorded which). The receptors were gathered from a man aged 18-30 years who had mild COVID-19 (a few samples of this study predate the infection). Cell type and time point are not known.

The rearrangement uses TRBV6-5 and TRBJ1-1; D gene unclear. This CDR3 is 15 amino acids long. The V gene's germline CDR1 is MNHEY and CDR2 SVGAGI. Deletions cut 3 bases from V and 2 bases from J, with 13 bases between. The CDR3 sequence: CASSYSTASNTEAFF. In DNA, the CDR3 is TGTGCCAGCAGTTATTCAACAGCCTCCAACACTGAAGCTTTCTTT.

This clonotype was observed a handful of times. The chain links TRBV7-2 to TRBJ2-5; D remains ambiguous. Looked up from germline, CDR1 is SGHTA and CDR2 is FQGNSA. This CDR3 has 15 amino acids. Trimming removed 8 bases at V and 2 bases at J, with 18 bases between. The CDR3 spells CASSLASGVQETQYF. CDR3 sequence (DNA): TGTGCCAGCTCACTCGCCTCTGGGGTACAAGAGACCCAGTACTTC.

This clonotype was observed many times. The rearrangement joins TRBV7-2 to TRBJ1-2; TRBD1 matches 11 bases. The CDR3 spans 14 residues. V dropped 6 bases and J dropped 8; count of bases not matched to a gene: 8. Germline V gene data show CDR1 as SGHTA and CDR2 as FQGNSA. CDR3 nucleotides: TGTGCCAGCAGTCCGGGGACAGGGGGACGAGGCTACACCTTC. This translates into CASSPGTGGRGYTF. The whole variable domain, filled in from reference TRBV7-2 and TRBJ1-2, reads GAGVSQSPSNKVTEKGKDVELRCDPISGHTALYWYRQSLGQGLEFLIYFQGNSAPDKSGLPSDRFSAERTGGSVSTLTIQRTQQEDSAVYLCASSPGTGGRGYTFGSGTRLTVV.

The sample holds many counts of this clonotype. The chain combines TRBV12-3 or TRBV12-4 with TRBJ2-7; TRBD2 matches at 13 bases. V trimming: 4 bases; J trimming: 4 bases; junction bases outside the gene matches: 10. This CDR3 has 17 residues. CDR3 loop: CASSYRRLAGGVYEQYF. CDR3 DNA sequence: TGTGCCAGCAGTTACCGAAGACTAGCGGGGGGCGTATACGAGCAGTACTTC.

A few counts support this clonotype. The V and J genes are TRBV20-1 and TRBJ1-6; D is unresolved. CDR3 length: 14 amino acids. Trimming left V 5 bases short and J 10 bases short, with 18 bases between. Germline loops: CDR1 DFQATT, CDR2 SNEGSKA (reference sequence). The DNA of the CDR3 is TGCAGTGCTCCAACGTCGGGAGGTAGATCACCCCTCCACTTT. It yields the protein CSAPTSGGRSPLHF.

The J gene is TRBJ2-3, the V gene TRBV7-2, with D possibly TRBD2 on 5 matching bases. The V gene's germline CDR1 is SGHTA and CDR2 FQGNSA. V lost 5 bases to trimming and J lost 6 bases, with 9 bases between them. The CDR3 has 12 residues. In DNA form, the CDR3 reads TGTGCCAGCAGCGGTGCTAGCGATACGCAGTATTTT. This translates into CASSGASDTQYF.

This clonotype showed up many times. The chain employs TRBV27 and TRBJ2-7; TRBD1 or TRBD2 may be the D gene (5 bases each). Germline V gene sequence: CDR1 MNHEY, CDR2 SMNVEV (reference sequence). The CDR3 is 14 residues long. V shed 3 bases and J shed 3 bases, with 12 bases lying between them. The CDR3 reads CASSFSGTYYEQYF. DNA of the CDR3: TGTGCCAGCAGTTTTTCCGGGACCTACTACGAGCAGTACTTC.

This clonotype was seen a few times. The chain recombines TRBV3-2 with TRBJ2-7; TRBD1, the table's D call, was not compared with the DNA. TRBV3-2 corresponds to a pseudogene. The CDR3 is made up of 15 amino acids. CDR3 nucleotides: TGTGCCAGCAGCCAAGATATTAGGGGGCAAAGCGAGCAGTACGTC. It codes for CASSQDIRGQSEQYV.

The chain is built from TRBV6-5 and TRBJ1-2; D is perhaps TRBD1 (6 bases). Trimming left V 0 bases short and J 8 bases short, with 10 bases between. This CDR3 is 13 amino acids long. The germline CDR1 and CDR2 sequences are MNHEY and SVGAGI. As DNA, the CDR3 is TGTGCCAGCAGTTACTCTCGGGGGCGCGGCTACACCTTC. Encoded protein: CASSYSRGRGYTF.